This T cell receptor (beta chain) derives from a study of cytomegalovirus exposure and HLA in healthy donors. Samples came from healthy bone marrow donors. The PCR contained 60 Vbeta and 13 Jbeta primers. The table came from immunoSEQ multiplex PCR; TCRdb's copy has only in-frame clones and leaves some out. The repertoire holds tens of thousands of clones, with approximately 70% as singletons. After removal of 3 bases from V and 1 base from J, the junction contained 8 bases not matched to a gene. This CDR3 has 16 amino acids. Germline lookup yields CDR1 GTSNPN and CDR2 SVGIG (reference sequence). Input material: PBMCs. The sequence was obtained from a man aged 45-60 years in good health and CMV-seronegative. This chain uses TRBV30 with TRBJ2-3, with TRBD1 identical over 9 bases. DNA of the CDR3: TGTGCCTGGAGGGGGGGGCGGGACAGGGGCACAGATACGCAGTATTTT. Amino acids: CAWRGGRDRGTDTQYF. The full variable domain, in which reference TRBV30 and TRBJ2-3 provide the parts outside the CDR3, is SQTIHQWPATLVQPVGSPLSLECTVEGTSNPNLYWYRQAAGRGLQLLFYSVGIGQISSEVPQNLSASRPQDRQFILSSKKLLLSDSGFYLCAWRGGRDRGTDTQYFGPGTRLTVL.